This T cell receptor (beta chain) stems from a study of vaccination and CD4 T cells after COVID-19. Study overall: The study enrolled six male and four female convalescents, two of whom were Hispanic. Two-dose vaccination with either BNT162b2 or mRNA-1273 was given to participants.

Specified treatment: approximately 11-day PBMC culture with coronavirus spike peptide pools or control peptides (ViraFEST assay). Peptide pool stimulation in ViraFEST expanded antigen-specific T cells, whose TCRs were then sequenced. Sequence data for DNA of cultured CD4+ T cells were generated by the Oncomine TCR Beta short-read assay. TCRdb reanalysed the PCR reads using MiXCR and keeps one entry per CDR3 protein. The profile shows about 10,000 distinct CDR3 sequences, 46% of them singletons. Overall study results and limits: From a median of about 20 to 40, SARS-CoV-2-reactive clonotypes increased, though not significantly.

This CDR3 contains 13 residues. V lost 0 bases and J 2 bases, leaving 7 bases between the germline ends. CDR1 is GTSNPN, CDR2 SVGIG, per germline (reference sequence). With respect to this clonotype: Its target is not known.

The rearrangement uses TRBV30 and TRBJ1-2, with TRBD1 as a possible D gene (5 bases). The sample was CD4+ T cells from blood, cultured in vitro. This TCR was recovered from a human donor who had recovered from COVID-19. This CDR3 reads CAWSVKGNYGYTF. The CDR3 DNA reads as TGTGCCTGGAGTGTAAAGGGGAACTATGGCTACACCTTC. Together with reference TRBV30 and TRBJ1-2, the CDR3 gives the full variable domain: SQTIHQWPATLVQPVGSPLSLECTVEGTSNPNLYWYRQAAGRGLQLLFYSVGIGQISSEVPQNLSASRPQDRQFILSSKKLLLSDSGFYLCAWSVKGNYGYTFGSGTRLTVV.